The T cell receptor (beta chain) under discussion was sequenced for a study of CD8+CD57+ T cells in acquired aplastic anemia. The template used for profiling TCR beta VDJ and CDR3 was genomic DNA. MiXCR, applied by TCRdb to the reads, yields one record per CDR3 protein. Of 150,000 to 200,000 distinct CDR3 sequences in the sample, 40% to 55% were seen once. Ten or more counts support this clonotype. V dropped 0 bases and J dropped 5 bases, with 5 bases sitting between them. Looked up from germline, CDR1 is LGHNA and CDR2 is YNFKEQ. The CDR3 runs to 13 residues. This chain joins TRBV4-2 and TRBJ1-5; no firm D call. Sequencing was done on a sample of sorted CD4+, CD8+, or CD8+CD57+ T cells (not recorded which) from PBMCs. The receptor was isolated from a human donor in good health. CDR3 nucleotides: TGTGCCAGCAGCCAAGATCGGGATCAGCCCCAGCATTTT. This codes for CASSQDRDQPQHF.